This T cell receptor (beta chain) was identified during a study of PD-1 blockade in classical Hodgkin lymphoma (dated by TCRdb to 2018 to 2021). Describing the broader study: To define a peripheral blood immune signature of response to PD-1 blockade in classical Hodgkin lymphoma, the study combined TCR beta sequencing with CyTOF.

Read against the paper, the sample's time point label means: newly diagnosed, previously untreated cHL patient sample. As a comparison group for the relapsed/refractory trial patients, PBMCs were sequenced from patients with newly diagnosed, previously untreated classical Hodgkin lymphoma. Peripheral blood was collected in 8 mL Vacutainer Cell Preparation Tubes, from which PBMCs were isolated by centrifugation and then cryopreserved. Comment on this clone: There is no known antigen for this receptor. There are no base qualities to consult, and no much larger clone falls within one base.

The research as a whole found: Baseline TCR diversity was reported to be lower in newly diagnosed patients than in healthy donors, and even lower in relapsed/refractory patients. The study was restricted to a single clinical trial cohort, and the causes of repertoire differences, possibly disease activity or prior therapy, were left undefined.

The Qiagen DNeasy kit was used to extract genomic DNA both from unsorted PBMCs and from the negatively selected CD4+ and CD8+ fractions. Using primers that anneal to V and J segments, immunoSEQ multiplex PCR amplified the TCR beta CDR3 regions. A synthetic immune receptor repertoire was used to minimize amplification bias, and remaining bias was computationally removed after sequencing. Per the original workflow: Custom Python scripts were used to quantify repertoire diversity as the Shannon entropy index. Unsorted, CD4+ and CD8+ repertoires were analyzed separately, except for combined analyses in which CD4+ and CD8+ sequences were merged in silico. The clones in this table, taken by TCRdb from immuneACCESS, are in-frame only. Not every clone is retained; where verified, under half of the shortfall comes from an unresolved V gene, and the cause of the rest is unknown. That table supplies the V and J calls and clone size; D and trimming were determined from the DNA. The sample contains some 17,000 clones, roughly 90% of them found a single time. 6.9% of the sample belongs to the ten largest clones.

Material for sequencing was peripheral blood mononuclear cells (PBMCs). This TCR was recovered from a human donor with classical Hodgkin lymphoma.

Here the CDR3 is given as CAWTRWTSGSEFF. The DNA reads TGTGCCTGGACCCGGTGGACTAGCGGGTCCGAGTTCTTC. The rearranged chain carries TRBV30 and TRBJ2-1; 11 junctional bases match TRBD2. Unmatched junction bases come to 10, with V trimmed by 4 bases and J by 14 bases. Sequences GTSNPN (CDR1) and SVGIG (CDR2) are obtained from the germline V gene (reference sequence). Counted from cysteine to phenylalanine, this CDR3 has 13 amino acids. CDR3 DNA is the only sequence kept; it has 39 bases, read in frame from the first base. Full variable domain (CDR3 extended with the reference TRBV30 and TRBJ2-1 proteins): SQTIHQWPATLVQPVGSPLSLECTVEGTSNPNLYWYRQAAGRGLQLLFYSVGIGQISSEVPQNLSASRPQDRQFILSSKKLLLSDSGFYLCAWTRWTSGSEFFGPGTRLTVL.